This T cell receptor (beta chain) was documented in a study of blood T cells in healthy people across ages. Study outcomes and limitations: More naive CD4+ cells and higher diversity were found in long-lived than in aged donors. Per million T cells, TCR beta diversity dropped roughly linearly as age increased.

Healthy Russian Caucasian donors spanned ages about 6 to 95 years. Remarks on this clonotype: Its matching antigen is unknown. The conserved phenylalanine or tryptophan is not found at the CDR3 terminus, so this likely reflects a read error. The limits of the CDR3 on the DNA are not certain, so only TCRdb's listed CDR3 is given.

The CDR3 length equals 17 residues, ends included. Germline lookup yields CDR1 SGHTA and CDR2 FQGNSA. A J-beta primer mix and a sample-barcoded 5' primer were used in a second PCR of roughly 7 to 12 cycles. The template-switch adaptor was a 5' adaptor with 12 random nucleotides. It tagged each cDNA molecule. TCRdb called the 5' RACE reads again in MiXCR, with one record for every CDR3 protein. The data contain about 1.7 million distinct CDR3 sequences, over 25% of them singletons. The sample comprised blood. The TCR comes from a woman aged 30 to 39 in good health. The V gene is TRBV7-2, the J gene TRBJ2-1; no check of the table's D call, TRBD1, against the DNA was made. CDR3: CASSLASRDMGGYTFGS.